The next 16 T cell receptor beta chains were all read from a single sample in a study of cytomegalovirus exposure and HLA in healthy donors (dated by TCRdb to about 2017). Preparation of the library involved the immunoSEQ multiplex PCR assay. The multiplex PCR relied on a mix of 60 forward primers for TCR Vbeta segments and 13 reverse primers for TCR Jbeta segments. The source is immuneACCESS, and TCRdb retained only in-frame sequences with V and J called. Part of the clones is not carried over; for the studies checked, unresolved V genes explain less than half of this, and the remainder is unexplained. For this sample the table gives under 300,000 clones, of which roughly four fifths were detected only once. The ten largest clonotypes hold less than 8.5% of the sample. Sequences were obtained from PBMCs. The receptor source for this set is a woman in her sixties in good health and CMV-seropositive.

The rearrangement uses TRBV19 and TRBJ1-3, with D hard to call. The CDR3 length is 14 residues. Germline values: CDR1 LNHDA, CDR2 SQIVND (reference sequence). V was pared by 3 bases and J by 3 bases, with 9 bases between. This CDR3 is CASSIVGYGNTIYF. The DNA for the CDR3 is TGTGCCAGTAGTATTGTCGGGTATGGAAACACCATATATTTT.

The chain uses TRBV4-1 and TRBJ2-5; 7 bases are a match to TRBD2. Germline V gene data show CDR1 as MGHRA and CDR2 as YSYEKL. The trim removed 8 bases at V and 1 base at J, leaving 4 bases unmatched. The CDR3 runs to 13 residues. CDR3 DNA: TGCGCCAGCGGGAGGGCTTCCCAAGAGACCCAGTACTTC. Translated, it gives CASGRASQETQYF.

CDR3 sequence (DNA): TGCGCCAGCAGCCCCAGGGGGCCTCCCGACGAGCAGTACTTC. As protein: CASSPRGPPDEQYF. The chain couples TRBV4-1 to TRBJ2-7, with 8 positions matching TRBD1. Germline V gene sequence: CDR1 MGHRA, CDR2 YSYEKL. V gave up 4 bases and J gave up 5 bases; unmatched junction bases: 7. CDR3 length: 14 amino acids.

V gene TRBV7-9 combines with J gene TRBJ2-2, with 9 positions matching TRBD1. This CDR3 spans 15 amino acids. Germline V gives CDR1 SEHNR, CDR2 FQNEAQ (reference sequence). V shed 6 bases and J 5 bases; nucleotides not matched to a gene: 7. The CDR3 here is CASRPAGTGTGELFF. Written as DNA, the CDR3 is TGTGCCAGCAGGCCAGCCGGGACAGGGACCGGGGAGCTGTTTTTT.

The chain is built from TRBV4-1 and TRBJ1-2; D might be TRBD1 (6 bases). Germline CDR1 reads MGHRA; CDR2 reads YSYEKL. CDR3 size: 17 residues. Trimming removed 0 bases at V and 4 bases at J, with 18 bases between. The DNA for the CDR3 is TGCGCCAGCAGCCAAGACAGGGGCCGATCCGTCCCCTATGGCTACACCTTC. It encodes CASSQDRGRSVPYGYTF.

The rearrangement joins TRBV12-5 to TRBJ1-5; D may be TRBD1 (6 bases). CDR1 is LGHNT, CDR2 FRNRAP, per germline. The CDR3 contains 17 residues. The V and J ends lost 5 bases and 2 bases respectively, with 19 bases between them. The CDR3 sequence: CASGPPGGALGNQPQHF. CDR3 bases: TGTGCTAGTGGTCCTCCCGGGGGGGCGCTTGGCAATCAGCCCCAGCATTTT. Full variable domain (remainder filled in from reference TRBV12-5 and TRBJ1-5): DARVTQTPRHKVTEMGQEVTMRCQPILGHNTVFWYRQTMMQGLELLAYFRNRAPLDDSGMPKDRFSAEMPDATLATLKIQPSEPRDSAVYFCASGPPGGALGNQPQHFGDGTRLSIL.

V is TRBV27 and J is TRBJ1-2, with 8 bases lining up with TRBD1. The CDR3 loop spans 15 amino acids. Unmatched junction bases numbered 8, after V lost 4 bases and J lost 4 bases. CDR1 MNHEY and CDR2 SMNVEV come from the germline V gene (reference sequence). Here the CDR3 DNA reads TGTGCCAGCAGTTCAGGACAGGGTCGGGGCTATGGCTACACCTTC. This translates into CASSSGQGRGYGYTF.

J is TRBJ1-2 and V is TRBV6-5; 8 nucleotides agree with TRBD1. CDR3 length: 14 residues. After removal of 2 bases from V and 5 bases from J, the junction contained 4 bases not matched to a gene. Germline V lookup: CDR1 MNHEY, CDR2 SVGAGI. CDR3 sequence: CASSYVDRGYGYTF. The CDR3 coding sequence is TGTGCCAGCAGTTACGTCGACAGGGGTTATGGCTACACCTTC.

V and J are TRBV1 and TRBJ2-6; the table gives TRBD2 as D, unverified against the DNA. TRBV1 is termed a pseudogene. This CDR3 spans 15 amino acids. CDR3 residues: CTSPRLNSGANVLTF. The CDR3 region has the DNA TGCACCAGCCCGCGACTTAACTCTGGGGCCAACGTCCTGACTTTC.

The CDR3, as DNA: TGTGCCAGTAGTACCTTGCTAGCGGGGCCGGGGGATACGCAGTATTTT. This codes for CASSTLLAGPGDTQYF. The chain carries TRBV19 and TRBJ2-3; 9 bases map to TRBD2. This CDR3 is built from 16 residues. J gave up 6 bases and V 4 bases, and 11 bases lay outside the gene matches. Germline V lookup: CDR1 LNHDA, CDR2 SQIVND (reference sequence).

This clone was seen a few times. The rearrangement links TRBV27 to TRBJ1-2; 7 nucleotides match TRBD1. V shed 6 bases, J shed 1 base, and the junction held 5 bases outside the gene matches. The CDR3 has 14 residues. Germline CDR1 reads MNHEY; CDR2 reads SMNVEV (reference sequence). Here the CDR3 DNA reads TGTGCCAGCAGGACAGACAGGGTTAACTATGGCTACACCTTC. Encoded protein: CASRTDRVNYGYTF.

The rearrangement joins TRBV2 to TRBJ2-6; D is perhaps TRBD1 (6 bases). V shed 7 bases and J shed 3 bases, with 22 bases lying between them. The CDR3 runs to 18 residues. CDR1 and CDR2 (germline): SNHLY, FYNNEI. The CDR3 is CASMVGRVGAFGANVLTF. The CDR3 coding sequence is TGTGCCAGCATGGTCGGACGTGTGGGGGCGTTTGGGGCCAACGTCCTGACTTTC.

The chain joins TRBV5-6 to TRBJ2-7, with TRBD2 matching 10 bases. Germline CDR1 SGHDT, CDR2 YYEEEE. This CDR3 has 14 amino acids. Trimming removed 4 bases from V and 4 bases from J; junction bases left unmatched: 5. The CDR3 region is CASSGLAGVYEQYF. As DNA, the CDR3 is TGTGCCAGCAGCGGGCTAGCGGGAGTTTACGAGCAGTACTTC. The full variable domain, with the rest looked up from reference TRBV5-6 and TRBJ2-7, is DAGVTQSPTHLIKTRGQQVTLRCSPKSGHDTVSWYQQALGQGPQFIFQYYEEEERQRGNFPDRFSGHQFPNYSSELNVNALLLGDSALYLCASSGLAGVYEQYFGPGTRLTVT.

The gene calls are TRBV5-1 and TRBJ2-1; maybe TRBD2 (6 bases). The CDR3 runs 14 residues. The germline CDR1 and CDR2 sequences are SGHRS and YFSETQ. Trimming stripped 4 bases from V and 8 bases from J, with 16 bases between. CDR3 loop: CASSHSGLGDEQFF. CDR3 DNA sequence: TGCGCCAGCAGCCATAGCGGTTTAGGGGATGAGCAGTTCTTC.

The V gene is TRBV25-1, the J gene TRBJ2-7; possible D gene TRBD1, 5 bases. Per germline, CDR1 MGHDK and CDR2 SYGVNS. V shed 5 bases and J shed 2 bases, with 13 bases lying between them. The CDR3 totals 14 residues. The CDR3 bases are TGTGCCAGCAGTCCCCAGGGAAAACCCTACGAGCAGTACTTC. Protein product: CASSPQGKPYEQYF.

The chain employs TRBV5-5 and TRBJ2-4, with D unresolved. The CDR3 contains 14 residues. The germline V gene encodes CDR1 SGHKS and CDR2 YYEKEE (reference sequence). V lost 2 bases and J lost 2, with 8 bases in between. The CDR3 protein is CASSFREPKNIQYF. The CDR3 bases are TGTGCCAGCAGCTTCCGAGAGCCCAAAAACATTCAGTACTTC.